The rows below give T cell receptor beta chains drawn from one sample of a study of breast tumors, draining lymph nodes, adjacent tissues. TCRdb called the multiplex PCR reads again in MiXCR, with one record for every CDR3 protein. In the table there are 55,000 to 75,000 distinct CDR3 sequences, roughly 44% of which are singletons. The source material was breast tumor tissue. Receptors originate from a female donor with breast cancer. Some clones in this sample may be carry-over from other donors' samples. CDR3s include the opening cysteine and the closing phenylalanine or tryptophan. A D gene is named only where the DNA matches it firmly. Size is stated for part of the rows, as once, few or many counts, or as a class when the clone is expanded.

D gene	V gene	clone size	J gene	CDR3 protein	CDR3 DNA
TRBD1	TRBV6-4	many	TRBJ1-1	CASSDDREKHTEAFF	TGTGCCAGCAGTGACGACAGGGAGAAGCACACTGAAGCTTTCTTT
TRBD1	TRBV27	many	TRBJ1-3	CASRDRGSPGNTIYF	TGTGCCAGCAGGGACAGGGGCTCTCCGGGAAACACCATATATTTT
TRBD1	TRBV7-9	-	TRBJ1-2	CASSSSGTGDGYTF	TGTGCCAGCAGCTCCTCCGGGACAGGGGATGGCTACACCTTT
TRBD2	TRBV6-5	-	TRBJ2-2	CASSQAGGGGGELFF	TGTGCCAGCAGTCAAGCGGGGGGGGGAGGAGGGGAGCTGTTTTTT
-	TRBV10-3	many	TRBJ1-6	CAISESRAENSPLHF	TGTGCCATCAGTGAGTCGCGGGCGGAAAATTCACCCCTCCACTTT
-	TRBV11-2	many	TRBJ2-1	CASSLAPAGSYNEQFF	TGTGCCAGCAGCTTAGCGCCGGCGGGATCCTACAATGAGCAGTTCTTC
-	TRBV12-3/TRBV12-4	many	TRBJ1-5	CASSLWSPRGQPQHF	TGTGCCAGCAGTTTATGGTCACCCAGAGGTCAGCCCCAGCATTTT
-	TRBV11-2	-	TRBJ1-2	CANSLVVVYGYTF	TGTGCCAACAGCTTAGTAGTAGTCTACGGCTACACCTTC
-	TRBV20-1	many	TRBJ2-1	CSARRAREQFF	TGCAGTGCAAGGAGGGCCCGTGAGCAGTTCTTC
-	TRBV7-9	many	TRBJ2-5	CTSSLGPREETQYF	TGTACCAGCAGCTTAGGACCGAGGGAAGAGACCCAGTACTTC
TRBD2	TRBV25-1	-	TRBJ2-1	CASSASGGGLHEQFF	TGTGCCAGCAGTGCTAGCGGGGGGGGCCTCCATGAGCAGTTCTTC
-	TRBV4-2	many	TRBJ1-3	CASSQDRAAQGNTIYF	TGTGCCAGCAGCCAAGATCGCGCGGCACAAGGAAACACCATATATTTT
-	TRBV7-6	many	TRBJ2-3	CASSLRSARDTDTQYF	TGTGCCAGCAGCTTAAGATCGGCCAGAGACACAGATACGCAGTATTTT
-	TRBV13	many	TRBJ2-2	CASSPTVSNTGELFF	TGTGCCAGCAGCCCGACGGTCTCTAACACCGGGGAGCTGTTTTTT
-	TRBV15	-	TRBJ2-7	CATSRENAPESDEQYF	TGTGCCACCAGCAGAGAGAATGCCCCTGAGTCCGACGAGCAGTACTTC
-	TRBV7-2	many	TRBJ1-2	CASSSARGYTF	TGTGCCAGCAGCTCCGCTCGAGGCTACACCTTC
TRBD2	TRBV7-2	-	TRBJ2-5	CASSLVLARGETQYF	TGTGCCAGCAGCTTAGTACTAGCGAGGGGTGAGACCCAGTACTTC
-	TRBV2	few	TRBJ1-2	CASSVLQGGGYTF	TGTGCCAGCAGTGTCCTGCAAGGTGGTGGCTACACCTTC
-	TRBV20-1	-	TRBJ2-6	CSARDLGTSGANVLTF	TGCAGTGCTAGAGATCTAGGGACCTCTGGGGCCAACGTCCTGACTTTC
-	TRBV11-3	-	TRBJ1-1	CASSLEPGGHTGAFF	TGTGCCAGCAGCTTAGAACCGGGGGGGCATACTGGAGCTTTCTTT
TRBD2	TRBV5-8	-	TRBJ2-3	CASSRLTSGSTDTQYF	TGCGCCAGCAGCCGATTGACTAGCGGGAGCACAGATACGCAGTATTTT
-	TRBV2	-	TRBJ2-1	CASGVGNEQFF	TGTGCCAGCGGGGTGGGGAATGAGCAGTTCTTC
-	TRBV9	many	TRBJ2-7	CASSPRGEWDSYEQYF	TGTGCCAGCAGCCCCCGCGGGGAATGGGATTCCTACGAGCAGTACTTC
-	TRBV11-2	-	TRBJ1-1	CASSFGPLNTGGSTEAFF	TGTGCCAGCAGCTTCGGCCCGTTAAACACGGGAGGTAGCACTGAAGCTTTCTTT
-	TRBV7-2	few	TRBJ1-1	CASSLQQTNTEAFF	TGTGCCAGCAGCTTACAACAGACGAACACTGAAGCTTTCTTT
-	TRBV12-3/TRBV12-4	many	TRBJ2-1	CASSPGDTVDEQFF	TGTGCCAGCAGTCCCGGTGACACGGTCGATGAGCAGTTCTTC
TRBD2	TRBV9	-	TRBJ2-2	CASSVGLGLAGGELFF	TGTGCCAGCAGCGTAGGGCTGGGACTAGCGGGCGGGGAGCTGTTTTTT
TRBD1	TRBV9	many	TRBJ1-6	CASSVEGAPGHLSYNSPLHF	TGTGCCAGCAGCGTAGAGGGGGCCCCGGGACACCTCTCCTATAATTCACCCCTCCACTTT
TRBD1	TRBV7-7	-	TRBJ2-1	CASSGTSGGSYNERFF	TGTGCTAGCAGCGGTACTTCAGGGGGCTCCTACAATGAGCGGTTCTTC
-	TRBV14	many	TRBJ1-2	CASSPFAGLQGGQYGYTF	TGTGCCAGCAGCCCCTTCGCAGGGCTGCAGGGAGGGCAATATGGCTACACCTTC
-	TRBV20-1	many	TRBJ2-1	CSARDMDGLVPYNEQFF	TGCAGTGCTAGAGATATGGATGGTCTAGTCCCCTACAATGAGCAGTTCTTC
-	TRBV19	once	TRBJ2-1	CASSILAGTGEQFF	TGTGCCAGTAGTATCCTAGCGGGGACAGGGGAGCAGTTCTTC
TRBD2	TRBV4-1	many	TRBJ2-1	CASSQVLIAAREYNEQFF	TGCGCCAGCAGCCAAGTTTTAATTGCCGCGCGGGAGTACAATGAGCAGTTCTTC
TRBD2	TRBV19	-	TRBJ2-3	CASMSSGGTDTKYF	TGTGCCAGTATGTCTAGCGGGGGAACAGATACGAAGTATTTT
-	TRBV20-1	-	TRBJ1-5	CSARDLTSGIPLEHF	TGCAGTGCTAGAGACCTGACTAGCGGGATTCCGCTCGAGCATTTT
TRBD2	TRBV14	-	TRBJ2-1	CASSQGTSGTYNEQFF	TGTGCCAGCAGCCAAGGGACTAGCGGAACCTACAATGAGCAGTTCTTC
TRBD1	TRBV27	many	TRBJ1-2	CASSATGRYGYTF	TGTGCCAGCAGTGCGACAGGGCGCTATGGCTACACCTTC
TRBD1	TRBV7-2	many	TRBJ1-4	CASSLRTGGDEKLFF	TGTGCCAGCAGCTTAAGGACAGGGGGGGATGAAAAACTGTTTTTT
TRBD1	TRBV28	many	TRBJ2-7	CASKGQAGGSYEQYF	TGTGCCAGCAAGGGGCAGGCAGGGGGTTCCTACGAGCAGTACTTC
-	TRBV11-3	medium-sized	TRBJ1-6	CASSQAGSSYSPLHF	TGTGCCAGCAGCCAAGCCGGGTCCAGCTATTCACCCCTCCACTTT
-	TRBV11-3	-	TRBJ2-2	CAGSLVAEAGELFF	TGTGCCGGCAGCTTAGTGGCGGAGGCCGGGGAGCTGTTTTTT
-	TRBV12-3/TRBV12-4	many	TRBJ1-2	CASSPPGGTNYGYTF	TGTGCCAGCAGTCCCCCGGGGGGTACTAACTATGGCTACACCTTC
TRBD2	TRBV4-2	-	TRBJ2-2	CASSQGTSGYGELFF	TGTGCCAGCAGCCAGGGCACTAGCGGATACGGGGAGCTGTTTTTT
TRBD1	TRBV12-3/TRBV12-4	-	TRBJ2-2	CASSATGEWGGELFF	TGCGCCAGCTCTGCGACAGGGGAGTGGGGCGGGGAGCTGTTTTTT
-	TRBV7-2	-	TRBJ1-2	CASSLVANYGYTF	TGTGCCAGCAGCTTAGTAGCTAACTATGGCTACACCTTC